The rows below give T cell receptor beta chains drawn from one sample of a study of cytotoxic CD8 clonotypes in ibrutinib-treated CLL. TCRdb's table, derived via immunoSEQ multiplex PCR, lists solely in-frame clones and lacks some. The sample carries hundreds of thousands of clones, under 75% recorded once. The specimen comprised PBMCs, sampled after 24 months of ibrutinib treatment. The receptors here all came from a human donor with chronic lymphocytic leukemia. CDR3s include the opening cysteine and the closing phenylalanine or tryptophan. Each record gives: J gene, V gene, D gene, clone size, CDR3 DNA, CDR3 protein. A D gene is named only where the DNA matches it firmly. Expanded clones get a size class; other rows say once, few or many, or leave the size out.

>TRBJ2-3|TRBV28|TRBD1|-
TGTGCCAGCAGCAAGAGTAGGGGGCCCACAGATACGCAGTATTTT
CASSKSRGPTDTQYF
>TRBJ1-5|TRBV6-5|-|-
TGTGCCAGCAGGAAAGGTCTTTTAGGCAATCAGCCCCAGCATTTT
CASRKGLLGNQPQHF
>TRBJ2-7|TRBV6-5|TRBD1|-
TGTGCCAGCAGTTACGGGGGACAGGGGGCCGAGCAGTACTTC
CASSYGGQGAEQYF
>TRBJ2-2|TRBV13|TRBD1|-
TGTGCCAGCAGCCCACGGGACAGGGCCACCGGGGAGCTGTTTTTT
CASSPRDRATGELFF
>TRBJ2-7|TRBV7-8|TRBD2|-
TGTGCCAGCAGCTTACTGGCGGGAGGATCCTACGAGCAGTACTTC
CASSLLAGGSYEQYF
>TRBJ2-1|TRBV9|-|once
TGTGCCAGCAGCCCCATTCCGTACAATGAGCAGTTCTTC
CASSPIPYNEQFF
>TRBJ1-5|TRBV7-9|-|few
TGTGCCAGCAGTGCAGGTGATCAGCCCCAGCATTTT
CASSAGDQPQHF
>TRBJ1-1|TRBV10-3|TRBD1|-
TGTGCCACCCAATGGACAGGAGGAGATGAAGCTTTCTTT
CATQWTGGDEAFF
>TRBJ2-1|TRBV5-1|TRBD1|few
TGCGCCAGCAGCTTTGGACAGGGGGGAGAGCAGTTCTTC
CASSFGQGGEQFF
>TRBJ1-1|TRBV27|-|-
TGTGCCAGCAGTAGTGGGGTGGATTGGAACACTGAAGCTTTCTTT
CASSSGVDWNTEAFF
>TRBJ2-1|TRBV9|-|-
TGTGCCAGCAGCCCCAGTTCCTACAATGAGCAGTTCTTC
CASSPSSYNEQFF
>TRBJ1-1|TRBV27|-|-
TGTGCCAGCAGTTTATGGGCGGGAACTGAAGCTTTCTTT
CASSLWAGTEAFF